A selection of T cell receptor beta chains follows, all from one sample in a study of vaccination and CD4 T cells after COVID-19. TCRdb processed the PCR reads anew with MiXCR; each CDR3 protein has one entry. The sample records roughly 10,000 distinct CDR3 sequences, roughly 56% being singletons. These receptors lack a known antigen. Specimen: CD4+ T cells from blood, cultured in vitro. These TCRs come from a human donor who had recovered from COVID-19. The CDR3 runs from the conserved cysteine through the conserved F or W. The order of the fields is clone size, D gene, J gene, V gene, CDR3 DNA, CDR3 protein. A D gene is named only where the DNA matches it firmly. Part of the rows lack a size; the others show once, few, many or a class for expanded clones.

>few|-|TRBJ1-5|TRBV7-9
TGTGCCAGCAGCTTAGCTTTGAATCAGCCCCAGCATTTT
CASSLALNQPQHF
>-|TRBD1|TRBJ1-1|TRBV27
TGTGCCAGCAGTTGGAGGGGACAGGGTACTGCGGTGGCTTTCTTT
CASSWRGQGTAVAFF
>-|-|TRBJ2-1|TRBV18
TGTGCCAGCTCACCACCCTCGGACCCTCACAATGAGCAGTTCTTC
CASSPPSDPHNEQFF
>-|TRBD1|TRBJ1-5|TRBV5-5
TGTGCCAGCAGCCAGGAAGTTTCCGGGACAGGGTATTATAGCAATCAGCCCCAGCATTTT
CASSQEVSGTGYYSNQPQHF
>few|-|TRBJ1-2|TRBV12-3/TRBV12-4
TGTGCCAGCAGTTTATTAACGGTTAACTATGGCTACACCTTC
CASSLLTVNYGYTF
>-|TRBD1|TRBJ2-5|TRBV7-9
TGTGCCAGCAGCCCCCGGGACAGGGTTGGAGAGACCCAGTACTTC
CASSPRDRVGETQYF
>few|TRBD1|TRBJ2-7|TRBV7-6
TGTGCCAGCAGCAGTGACAGGGGAACCTACGAGCAGTACTTC
CASSSDRGTYEQYF
>-|-|TRBJ1-5|TRBV20-1
TGCAGTGCCAACACGGGACACCAGAATCAGCCCCAGCATTTT
CSANTGHQNQPQHF
>-|TRBD1|TRBJ2-3|TRBV29-1
TGCAGCGTACAGACAGGGGTGGCAGATACGCAGTATTTT
CSVQTGVADTQYF
>few|-|TRBJ1-1|TRBV7-2
TGTGCCAGCAGCTTAGGAGCGTCGGCAAACACTGAAGCTTTCTTT
CASSLGASANTEAFF
>-|TRBD1|TRBJ1-1|TRBV2
TGTGCCAGCAGGGGACAGTGGAACACTGAAGCTTTCTTT
CASRGQWNTEAFF
>-|TRBD2|TRBJ2-3|TRBV7-2
TGTGCCAGCAGCTCCGGGGGGATAAGCACAGATACGCAGTATTTT
CASSSGGISTDTQYF
>-|-|TRBJ2-1|TRBV7-6
TGTGCCAGCAGCTTAGTCGGAAAAGGGGAGCAGTTCTTC
CASSLVGKGEQFF
>-|TRBD1|TRBJ2-7|TRBV19
TGTGCCAGTAGTATCGGGACAGGGGATTACTACGAGCAGTACTTC
CASSIGTGDYYEQYF
>few|TRBD1|TRBJ1-5|TRBV6-1
TGTGCCAGCAAAAGGCGGGACAGGGGCCTCGGGAATCAGCCCCAGCATTTT
CASKRRDRGLGNQPQHF
>few|-|TRBJ1-6|TRBV6-2/TRBV6-3
TGTGCCAGCAGTTACTCGAGTAGGTCGCTTCCCTCGAGTTCACCCCTCCACTTT
CASSYSSRSLPSSSPLHF
>-|-|TRBJ2-7|TRBV6-1
TGTGCCAGCTCCCAGGGATCCTACGAGCAGTACTTC
CASSQGSYEQYF
>-|TRBD1|TRBJ2-7|TRBV5-1
TGCGCCAGCAGCTTGGCGGTTCGTATTGGGACAGTCGCCTACGAGCAGTACTTC
CASSLAVRIGTVAYEQYF
>few|-|TRBJ2-1|TRBV20-1
TGCAGTGCAGAAAGGGACCCTTACAATGAGCAGTTCTTC
CSAERDPYNEQFF
>-|-|TRBJ1-6|TRBV7-6
TGTGCCAGCAGTACGGTGAATTCACCCCTCCACTTT
CASSTVNSPLHF
>-|TRBD1|TRBJ1-4|TRBV20-1
TGCAGTGCTAGATTAGGACAGGGAACTAATGAAAAACTGTTTTTT
CSARLGQGTNEKLFF
>few|TRBD2|TRBJ2-7|TRBV11-3
TGTGCCAGCAGCCATCGAGCGGGGGGGCGAGTCGAGCAGTACTTC
CASSHRAGGRVEQYF
>few|-|TRBJ2-5|TRBV2
TGTGCCACCCACCCGGTACCGCAAGAGACCCAGTACTTC
CATHPVPQETQYF
>-|-|TRBJ1-2|TRBV7-2
TGTGCCAGCAGCTTACTCGGACAGATTAACTATGGCTACACCTTC
CASSLLGQINYGYTF
>few|TRBD1|TRBJ2-5|TRBV7-6
TGTGCCAGCAGCTCCCAAACGCACAGGGGGTCCCAGTACTTC
CASSSQTHRGSQYF
>-|-|TRBJ1-2|TRBV27
TGTGCCAGCAGTTTATGGGGGGGTCAAACTGGTGGCTACACCTTC
CASSLWGGQTGGYTF
>few|-|TRBJ2-7|TRBV11-3
TGTGCCAGCAGCCCTGTTGACGGGGGCGAGCAGTACTTC
CASSPVDGGEQYF
>-|-|TRBJ2-5|TRBV7-9
TGTGCCAGCAGCCCGGCTTTTTCTCAAGAGACCCAGTACTTC
CASSPAFSQETQYF
>-|-|TRBJ2-3|TRBV7-2
TGTGCCAGCAGCTTAGGGATAGCGAACACAGATACGCAGTATTTT
CASSLGIANTDTQYF
>-|TRBD1|TRBJ1-2|TRBV28
TGTGCCAGCAGTTCGCCCGGGACAGGGACCTATGGCTACACCTTC
CASSSPGTGTYGYTF
>few|TRBD2|TRBJ2-5|TRBV30
TGTGCCTGGAGTCTTGGGACTAGCGGGAGGAGAGAGACCCAGTACTTC
CAWSLGTSGRRETQYF
>few|-|TRBJ1-5|TRBV20-1
TGCAGTGCTAGGGCAGGGAATAGCAATCAGCCCCAGCATTTT
CSARAGNSNQPQHF
>-|TRBD2|TRBJ2-5|TRBV4-1
TGCGCCAGCAGCATTCTAGCGGGAGGAGGGTGGGAGACCCAGTACTTC
CASSILAGGGWETQYF